The 23 T cell receptor beta chains below come from one sample, sequenced in a study of blood T cell repertoires in COVID-19. Repertoires were generated with immunoSEQ multiplex PCR, while TCRdb's copy carries only in-frame clones and drops some. Among 250,000 to 300,000 clones listed, approximately 90% were seen once. The sample comprised peripheral blood. Receptors were obtained from a woman in her fifties or sixties who had recovered from COVID-19.

The V call is TRBV28, the J call TRBJ1-6; D gene unclear. The CDR3 has 15 amino acids. V lost 6 bases and J lost 7, with 16 bases in between. Germline V gene data show CDR1 as MDHEN and CDR2 as SYDVKM. The CDR3 DNA follows: TGTGCCAGCAGGCCCCCTCGAGGGAACAATTCACCCCTCCACTTT. Translation: CASRPPRGNNSPLHF.

V and J are TRBV19 and TRBJ2-7; 8 nucleotides match TRBD2. The germline V gene has CDR1 LNHDA and CDR2 SQIVND (reference sequence). V gave up 2 bases and J gave up 7 bases; unmatched junction bases: 7. This CDR3 is 14 amino acids long. The CDR3 DNA reads as TGTGCCAGTAGTATATCCCCACAGCGGGGGGAGCAGTACTTC. Residues: CASSISPQRGEQYF.

This chain connects TRBV19 to TRBJ1-4; possibly TRBD1 for D (6 bases). The ends were cut back, 4 bases at V and 8 bases at J, with 17 bases in the middle. The V gene's germline CDR1 is LNHDA and CDR2 SQIVND (reference sequence). The CDR3 is made up of 15 amino acids. CDR3 protein: CASSTSGGRGEKLFF. The CDR3 DNA reads TGTGCCAGTAGTACGTCCGGGGGGCGCGGAGAAAAACTGTTTTTT.

In this sample, this clone turned up once. The chain couples TRBV24-1 to TRBJ2-1; 10 bases fit TRBD2. Germline trimming cut 2 bases from V and 7 bases from J; bases unmatched to any gene: 10. CDR1 and CDR2 (germline): KGHDR, SFDVKD. CDR3 length: 17 amino acids. The CDR3 here is CATSDYPSGSGFNEQFF. The CDR3 nucleotides read TGTGCCACCAGTGATTACCCTAGCGGGAGTGGTTTTAATGAGCAGTTCTTC.

This clone has a handful of counts. This chain links TRBV7-2 with TRBJ2-1; 7 bases fit TRBD1. V dropped 6 bases and J dropped 0; count of bases not matched to a gene: 8. This CDR3 is built from 16 residues. The germline V gene encodes CDR1 SGHTA and CDR2 FQGNSA. CDR3 loop: CASSPRGQSSYNEQFF. The DNA of the CDR3 is TGTGCCAGCAGTCCAAGGGGGCAGAGCTCCTACAATGAGCAGTTCTTC.

The CDR3 reads CASSLGEETQYF. DNA of the CDR3: TGTGCCAGCAGCCTCGGGGAGGAGACCCAGTACTTC. This sequence joins TRBV11-1 and TRBJ2-5, with D possibly being TRBD2 (5 bases). Trimming left V 5 bases short and J 5 bases short, with 9 bases between. This CDR3 comprises 12 residues. Germline assignment: CDR1 SGHAT and CDR2 FQDESV (reference sequence).

This chain uses TRBV6-5 with TRBJ2-5; TRBD1 agrees at 7 bases. V gave up 6 bases and J gave up 1 base; unmatched junction bases: 8. The CDR3 extends over 15 amino acids. Germline values: CDR1 MNHEY, CDR2 SVGAGI. CDR3 sequence (DNA): TGTGCCAGCAGATCCACCGGGACAGTCCAAGAGACCCAGTACTTC. Encoded protein: CASRSTGTVQETQYF.

The rearrangement links TRBV11-2 to TRBJ1-4; 8 bases agree with TRBD1. Germline V gives CDR1 SGHAT, CDR2 FQNNGV. V shed 3 bases, J shed 4 bases, and the junction held 7 bases outside the gene matches. The CDR3 runs 16 residues. The CDR3 DNA reads TGTGCCAGCAGCTTGGGCCAGGGGGCCAATAATGAAAAACTGTTTTTT. It is translated as CASSLGQGANNEKLFF.

The V gene is TRBV19, the J gene TRBJ1-6, with 9 bases matching TRBD1. V gave up 3 bases and J gave up 7 bases; unmatched junction bases: 10. This CDR3 comprises 17 residues. Germline V lookup: CDR1 LNHDA, CDR2 SQIVND (reference sequence). CDR3 region: CASSMRVGTGWNSPLHF. CDR3 sequence (DNA): TGTGCCAGTAGTATGCGGGTCGGGACAGGGTGGAATTCACCCCTCCACTTT.

This chain links TRBV11-2 with TRBJ2-7; 10 bases align to TRBD2. Looked up from germline, CDR1 is SGHAT and CDR2 is FQNNGV. V dropped 1 base and J dropped 3; count of bases not matched to a gene: 3. The CDR3 covers 15 residues. The CDR3 DNA reads TGTGCCAGCAGCTTAGCGGCTAGCGGGGGCTACGAGCAGTACTTC. Its protein product is CASSLAASGGYEQYF.

The chain links TRBV9 to TRBJ2-3; the match to TRBD1 covers 9 bases. V shed 3 bases, J shed 4 bases, and the junction held 3 bases outside the gene matches. The CDR3 loop spans 14 amino acids. Per the germline V gene, CDR1 is SGDLS and CDR2 is YYNGEE. CDR3 amino acids: CASSGGTGSDTQYF. CDR3 bases: TGTGCCAGCAGCGGGGGGACAGGGTCAGATACGCAGTATTTT.

This clone was found a few times. This chain links TRBV5-8 with TRBJ2-7; 8 bases align to TRBD1. The V gene's germline CDR1 is SGHTS and CDR2 YDEGEE. This CDR3 has 14 residues. The V segment lost 3 bases and the J segment 2 bases; nucleotides outside the gene matches: 4. CDR3 residues: CASSSGQGTYEQYF. CDR3 coding DNA: TGTGCCAGCAGCTCAGGACAGGGCACCTACGAGCAGTACTTC.

This sequence joins TRBV2 and TRBJ2-5, with 8 bases matching TRBD1. Germline lookup yields CDR1 SNHLY and CDR2 FYNNEI. Germline trimming cut 10 bases from V and 5 bases from J; bases unmatched to any gene: 9. The CDR3 extends over 13 amino acids. CDR3 DNA sequence: TGTGCCATGGACAAGGACAGGGCCGAGACCCAGTACTTC. It specifies CAMDKDRAETQYF.

The chain uses TRBV18 and TRBJ2-2; D perhaps matches TRBD2 (6 bases). Germline V lookup: CDR1 KGHSH, CDR2 LQKENI. V lost 3 bases to trimming and J lost 0 bases, with 14 bases between them. This CDR3 spans 17 amino acids. In nucleotides, the CDR3 is TGTGCCAGCTCACCTCTCGGACTACACTCGAACACCGGGGAGCTGTTTTTT. This encodes CASSPLGLHSNTGELFF.

There are a few counts of this clone. V is TRBV4-1 and J is TRBJ2-2; 8 nucleotides match TRBD1. The J segment lost 7 bases and the V segment lost 4 bases, leaving 8 bases of the junction unmatched. The CDR3 is 15 amino acids. CDR1 MGHRA and CDR2 YSYEKL come from the germline V gene. The CDR3 region is CASSRAAGQGGELFF. The CDR3 coding sequence is TGCGCCAGCAGCCGAGCTGCCGGACAGGGCGGGGAGCTGTTTTTT.

This chain links TRBV5-1 with TRBJ1-6, with D unclear. Trimming removed 0 bases from V and 7 bases from J, with 5 bases in between. CDR1 is SGHRS, CDR2 YFSETQ, per germline. There are 13 residues in the CDR3. The CDR3 loop is CASSLGANSPLHF. DNA for the CDR3: TGCGCCAGCAGCTTGGGGGCAAATTCACCCCTCCACTTT.

The rearrangement joins TRBV27 to TRBJ2-3; D may be TRBD2 (5 bases). The germline V gene encodes CDR1 MNHEY and CDR2 SMNVEV (reference sequence). CDR3 length: 15 amino acids. V was clipped by 2 bases and J by 4 bases, with 13 bases between them. CDR3 nucleotides: TGTGCCAGCAGTTTACTAGCTCAGCGCGCAGATACGCAGTATTTT. Its translation: CASSLLAQRADTQYF.

The genes are TRBV27 and TRBJ2-3; 11 nucleotides agree with TRBD2. Per the germline V gene, CDR1 is MNHEY and CDR2 is SMNVEV (reference sequence). The CDR3 totals 16 residues. V dropped 6 bases and J dropped 2; count of bases not matched to a gene: 7. The CDR3 DNA is TGTGCCAGCAGGAGACTAGCGGGAATTAACACAGATACGCAGTATTTT. Protein sequence: CASRRLAGINTDTQYF.

The chain is built from TRBV5-1 and TRBJ1-6, with 9 bases matching TRBD1. Germline V gene data show CDR1 as SGHRS and CDR2 as YFSETQ. Trimming removed 4 bases from V and 9 bases from J; junction bases left unmatched: 11. The CDR3 has 16 residues. CDR3 sequence reads: CASSVAPGQGGSPLHF. The CDR3, as DNA: TGCGCCAGCAGCGTAGCACCGGGACAGGGAGGTTCACCCCTCCACTTT.

The chain employs TRBV7-9 and TRBJ1-2, with D tentatively TRBD1 (6 bases). V lost 1 base, J lost 7 bases, and 10 bases lay in between. Germline V lookup: CDR1 SEHNR, CDR2 FQNEAQ (reference sequence). There are 13 residues in the CDR3. CDR3 amino acids: CASSLGTVGGYTF. The CDR3 coding sequence is TGTGCCAGCAGCTTAGGGACAGTTGGTGGCTACACCTTC.

The CDR3 coding sequence is TGTGCCATCAGGGGGGGACAGGATAATTCACCCCTCCACTTT. It specifies CAIRGGQDNSPLHF. The chain joins TRBV10-3 to TRBJ1-6; TRBD1 matches at 8 bases. The CDR3 runs 14 residues. The germline V gene has CDR1 ENHRY and CDR2 SYGVKD. J was trimmed by 5 bases and V by 6 bases; bases with no gene match: 3.

This clone was observed a few times. The V and J genes are TRBV5-4 and TRBJ2-4, with a tentative D call TRBD2 (5 bases). The germline V gene encodes CDR1 SGHNT and CDR2 YYREEE (reference sequence). The CDR3 is made up of 14 amino acids. V shed 2 bases and J shed 6 bases, with 12 bases lying between them. CDR3 nucleotides: TGTGCCAGCAGCTTACGGGGTTCGGGAAACATTCAGTACTTC. This encodes CASSLRGSGNIQYF. Combining the CDR3 with reference TRBV5-4 and TRBJ2-4 gives the whole variable domain ETGVTQSPTHLIKTRGQQVTLRCSSQSGHNTVSWYQQALGQGPQFIFQYYREEENGRGNFPPRFSGLQFPNYSSELNVNALELDDSALYLCASSLRGSGNIQYFGAGTRLSVL.

V and J are TRBV4-3 and TRBJ1-1; TRBD1 matches at 7 bases. Germline CDR1 and CDR2: LGHNA and YSLEER. CDR3 length: 16 amino acids. The ends lost 4 bases at V and 4 bases at J; junction bases unmatched: 12. CDR3 loop: CASSLAVGTASTEAFF. CDR3 nucleotides: TGCGCCAGCAGCCTCGCTGTCGGGACAGCGAGCACTGAAGCTTTCTTT.